Following are 7 T cell receptor beta chains from one sample sequenced in a study of CD8 T cells in Susac syndrome. An input of roughly 0.5 to 1 ug of RNA was subjected to reverse transcription using random hexamers. A single record per CDR3 protein comes from TCRdb applying MiXCR to the immunoSEQ multiplex PCR reads. Found here are roughly 200,000 distinct CDR3 sequences, around 94% of them singletons; the top ten hold 0.09% to 0.1%. The sequencing input was CD4+ T cells from PBMCs. The receptors were sampled from a human donor with Susac syndrome.

This clonotype showed up just a few times. V and J are TRBV3-1 and TRBJ2-7; D not certain. Germline V gene sequence: CDR1 LGHDT, CDR2 YNNKEL (reference sequence). The CDR3 covers 12 residues. V was pared by 1 base and J by 3 bases, with 4 bases between. CDR3 protein: CASSQAGYEQYF. DNA of the CDR3: TGTGCCAGCAGCCAAGCGGGCTACGAGCAGTACTTC.

V is TRBV28 and J is TRBJ1-1; D is undetermined. Trimming stripped 3 bases from V and 1 base from J, with 6 bases between. The CDR3 extends over 13 amino acids. CDR1 is MDHEN, CDR2 SYDVKM, per germline. Here the CDR3 DNA reads TGTGCCAGCAGTTTTAAAGGGAACACTGAAGCTTTCTTT. Amino acids: CASSFKGNTEAFF.

The CDR3 DNA sequence: TGTGCCAGCAGCGGAGGGGGGGCAGATACGCAGTATTTT. This sequence encodes CASSGGGADTQYF. The V gene is TRBV9, the J gene TRBJ2-3, with D tentatively TRBD2 (7 bases). This CDR3 is built from 13 residues. From germline, CDR1 is SGDLS and CDR2 YYNGEE. Trimming removed 3 bases from V and 4 bases from J, with 9 bases in between. Supplemented by reference TRBV9 and TRBJ2-3, the full variable domain reads DSGVTQTPKHLITATGQRVTLRCSPRSGDLSVYWYQQSLDQGLQFLIQYYNGEERAKGNILERFSAQQFPDLHSELNLSSLELGDSALYFCASSGGGADTQYFGPGTRLTVL.

The V gene is TRBV5-1, the J gene TRBJ2-3; D not resolved. Trimming shortened V by 7 bases and J by 0 bases, and 12 bases separated the two germline ends. This CDR3 region has 14 residues. Germline-derived CDR1 and CDR2 are SGHRS and YFSETQ. CDR3 bases: TGCGCCAGCCGACTGCTTCCCAGCACAGATACGCAGTATTTT. It is translated as CASRLLPSTDTQYF.

This chain uses TRBV5-6 with TRBJ2-1, with TRBD2 identical over 11 bases. J gave up 10 bases and V 4 bases, and 16 bases lay outside the gene matches. The V gene's germline CDR1 is SGHDT and CDR2 YYEEEE. CDR3 size: 17 residues. Here the CDR3 reads CASSPLSSGRLQWEQFF. The DNA of the CDR3 is TGTGCCAGCAGCCCTTTATCTAGCGGGAGGCTACAATGGGAGCAGTTCTTC.

This clonotype was seen once. J is TRBJ2-5 and V is TRBV7-2; no clear D. Per the germline V gene, CDR1 is SGHTA and CDR2 is FQGNSA. Trimming shortened V by 5 bases and J by 7 bases, and 17 bases separated the two germline ends. This CDR3 is 14 amino acids long. CDR3 residues: CASSTTWAEGTQYF. DNA of the CDR3: TGTGCCAGCAGCACTACTTGGGCTGAAGGGACCCAGTACTTC.

CDR3 in amino acids: CASSLGSGNEQFF. CDR3 sequence (DNA): TGTGCCAGCAGCTTAGGAAGCGGCAATGAGCAGTTCTTC. V and J are TRBV7-9 and TRBJ2-1, with a tentative D call TRBD2 (5 bases). V dropped 1 base and J dropped 6 bases, with 7 bases sitting between them. This CDR3 has 13 amino acids. CDR1 is SEHNR, CDR2 FQNEAQ, per germline (reference sequence).